The following is a T cell receptor beta chain sequence with its context. V lost 4 bases and J lost 4, with 10 bases in between. The CDR3 is 14 residues long. The germline V gene encodes CDR1 SNHLY and CDR2 FYNNEI. The sample is drawn from a study of blood T cell repertoires in COVID-19. About the study: The United States, Italy and Spain provided the acute and convalescent COVID-19 samples. Sample material is recorded as cDNA or gDNA derived from T cells, B-cell-depleted T cells, or PBMCs.

Study processing details: Estimation of nucleated cell counts was performed using reference gene primer amplification. Clones were sequenced by immunoSEQ multiplex PCR, and TCRdb holds only the in-frame ones, with some missing. The V and J calls and clone size come from that table; D and trimming were worked out from the DNA. Found here are about 100,000 clones, approximately 80% of them singletons; the top ten hold 13%. The material sequenced was peripheral blood. The sequence derives from a man aged 50 to 59 with active or convalescent COVID-19. This chain connects TRBV2 to TRBJ2-2; D unresolved. The CDR3 here is CASSAKTVTGELFF. In nucleotides, the CDR3 is TGTGCCAGCAGTGCCAAGACTGTCACCGGGGAGCTGTTTTTT.